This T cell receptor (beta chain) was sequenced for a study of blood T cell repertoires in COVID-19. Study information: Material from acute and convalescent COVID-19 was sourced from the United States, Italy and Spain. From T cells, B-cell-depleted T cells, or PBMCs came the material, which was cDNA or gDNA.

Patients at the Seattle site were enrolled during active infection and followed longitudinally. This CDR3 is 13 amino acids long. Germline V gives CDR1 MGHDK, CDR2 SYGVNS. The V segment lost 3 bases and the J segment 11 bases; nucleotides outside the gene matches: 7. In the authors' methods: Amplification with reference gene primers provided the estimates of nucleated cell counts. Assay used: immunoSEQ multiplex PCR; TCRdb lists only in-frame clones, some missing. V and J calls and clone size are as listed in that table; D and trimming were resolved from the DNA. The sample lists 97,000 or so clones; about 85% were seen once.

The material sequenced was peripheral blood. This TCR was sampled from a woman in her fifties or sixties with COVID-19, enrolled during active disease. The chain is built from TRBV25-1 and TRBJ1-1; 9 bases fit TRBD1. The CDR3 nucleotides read TGTGCCAGCAGTGATTATGGGACAGGGTTGGCTTTCTTT. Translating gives CASSDYGTGLAFF.